This T cell receptor (beta chain) was found in a study of CD8+CD57+ T cells in acquired aplastic anemia. Study-level points and caveats: Any difference that existed in CD8+ Simpson's diversity between patients and controls was not significant.

Trimming took off 4 bases at V and 7 bases at J, with 14 bases between the two ends. CDR1 is SGHTS, CDR2 YDEGEE, per germline. There are 13 residues in the CDR3. The template used for profiling TCR beta VDJ and CDR3 was genomic DNA. Using its own MiXCR run on the reads, TCRdb lists one record per CDR3 protein. In the table there are about 470,000 distinct CDR3 sequences, more than 25% of which are singletons. Whoever was chosen for sequencing had shown CD8+CD57+ cell expansion by flow cytometry. This clonotype has at least ten counts. Its antigen is unidentified. This sequence joins TRBV5-8 and TRBJ1-2, with D possibly TRBD1 on 5 matching bases. The clonotype originates from a human donor with aplastic anemia. The sample consisted of sorted CD4+, CD8+, or CD8+CD57+ T cells (not recorded which) from PBMCs. CDR3 sequence: CASSANRFGGYTF. CDR3 DNA sequence: TGTGCCAGCAGCGCTAACAGGTTCGGTGGCTACACCTTC.